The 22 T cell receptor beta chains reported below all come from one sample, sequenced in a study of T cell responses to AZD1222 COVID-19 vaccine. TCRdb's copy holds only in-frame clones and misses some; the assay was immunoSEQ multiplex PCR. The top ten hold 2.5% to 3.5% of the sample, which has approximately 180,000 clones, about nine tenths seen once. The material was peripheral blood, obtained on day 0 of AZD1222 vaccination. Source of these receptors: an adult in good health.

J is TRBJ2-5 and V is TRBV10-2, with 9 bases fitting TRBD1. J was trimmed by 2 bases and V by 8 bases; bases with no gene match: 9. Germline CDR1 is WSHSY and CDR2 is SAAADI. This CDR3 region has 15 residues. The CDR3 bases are TGCGCCAGCCGGGGACAGGGAGGGTTTCAAGAGACCCAGTACTTC. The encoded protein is CASRGQGGFQETQYF.

CDR3 DNA: TGTGCCAGCACCCTGGGCTCGGGCGCGAACACTGAAGCTTTCTTT. Residues: CASTLGSGANTEAFF. The chain uses TRBV7-2 and TRBJ1-1; D unclear. The V and J ends lost 7 bases and 1 base respectively, with 16 bases between them. This CDR3 contains 15 residues. Germline V CDR1 and CDR2: SGHTA, FQGNSA.

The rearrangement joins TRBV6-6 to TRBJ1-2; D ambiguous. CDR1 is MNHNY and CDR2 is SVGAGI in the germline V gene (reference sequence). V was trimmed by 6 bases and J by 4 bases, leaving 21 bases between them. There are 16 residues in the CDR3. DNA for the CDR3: TGTGCCAGCAGGACCTTGAGTCAGTTGTCGGGCTATGGCTACACCTTC. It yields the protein CASRTLSQLSGYGYTF.

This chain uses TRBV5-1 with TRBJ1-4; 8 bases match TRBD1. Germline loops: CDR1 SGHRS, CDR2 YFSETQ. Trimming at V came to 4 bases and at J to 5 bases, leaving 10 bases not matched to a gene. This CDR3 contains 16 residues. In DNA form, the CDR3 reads TGCGCCAGCAGCCTCGCGACAGGGGATAACAATGAAAAACTGTTTTTT. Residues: CASSLATGDNNEKLFF.

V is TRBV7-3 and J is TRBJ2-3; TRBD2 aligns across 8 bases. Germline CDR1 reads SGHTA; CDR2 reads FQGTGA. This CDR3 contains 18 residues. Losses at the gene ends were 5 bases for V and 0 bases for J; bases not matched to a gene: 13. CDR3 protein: CASSLPGAGGTSTDTQYF. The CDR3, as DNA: TGTGCCAGCAGCCTCCCGGGGGCGGGGGGAACTAGCACAGATACGCAGTATTTT.

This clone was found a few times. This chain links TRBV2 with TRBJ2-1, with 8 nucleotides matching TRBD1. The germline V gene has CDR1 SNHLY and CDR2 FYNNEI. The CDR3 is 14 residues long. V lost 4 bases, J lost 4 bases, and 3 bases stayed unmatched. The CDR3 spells CASSGGTGYNEQFF. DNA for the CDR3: TGTGCCAGCAGTGGTGGGACAGGTTACAATGAGCAGTTCTTC.

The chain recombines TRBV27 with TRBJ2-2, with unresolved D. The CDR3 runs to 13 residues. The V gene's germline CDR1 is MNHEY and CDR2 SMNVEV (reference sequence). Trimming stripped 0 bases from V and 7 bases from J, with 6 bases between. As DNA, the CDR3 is TGTGCCAGCAGTTTATCATCCGGCGGGGAGCTGTTTTTT. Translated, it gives CASSLSSGGELFF.

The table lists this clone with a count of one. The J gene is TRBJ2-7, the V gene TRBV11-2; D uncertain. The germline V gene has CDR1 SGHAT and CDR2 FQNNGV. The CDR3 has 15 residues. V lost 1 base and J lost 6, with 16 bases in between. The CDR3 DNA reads TGTGCCAGCAGCTTAGTGTCTACTCCTCGTCGCGAGCAGTACTTC. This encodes CASSLVSTPRREQYF. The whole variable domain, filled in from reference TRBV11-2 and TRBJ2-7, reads EAGVAQSPRYKIIEKRQSVAFWCNPISGHATLYWYQQILGQGPKLLIQFQNNGVVDDSQLPKDRFSAERLKGVDSTLKIQPAKLEDSAVYLCASSLVSTPRREQYFGPGTRLTVT.

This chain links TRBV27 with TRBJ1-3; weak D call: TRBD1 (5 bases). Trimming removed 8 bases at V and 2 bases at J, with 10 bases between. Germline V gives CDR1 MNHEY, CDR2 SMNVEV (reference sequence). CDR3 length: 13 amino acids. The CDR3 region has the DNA TGTGCCAGCTGGGGCGGAACTGGAAACACCATATATTTT. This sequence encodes CASWGGTGNTIYF.

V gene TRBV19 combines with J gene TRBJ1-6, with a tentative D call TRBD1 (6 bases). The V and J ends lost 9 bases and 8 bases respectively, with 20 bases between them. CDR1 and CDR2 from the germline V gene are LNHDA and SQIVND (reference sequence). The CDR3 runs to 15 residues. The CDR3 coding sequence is TGTGCCAGGGGGGCGGTCGGGACTGCTGATTCACCCCTCCACTTT. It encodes CARGAVGTADSPLHF. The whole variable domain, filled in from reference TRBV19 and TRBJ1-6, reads DGGITQSPKYLFRKEGQNVTLSCEQNLNHDAMYWYRQDPGQGLRLIYYSQIVNDFQKGDIAEGYSVSREKKESFPLTVTSAQKNPTAFYLCARGAVGTADSPLHFGNGTRLTVT.

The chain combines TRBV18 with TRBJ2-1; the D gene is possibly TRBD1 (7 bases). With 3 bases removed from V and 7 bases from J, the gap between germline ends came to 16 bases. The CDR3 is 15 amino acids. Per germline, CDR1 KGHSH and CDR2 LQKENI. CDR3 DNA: TGTGCCAGCTCACCCCAGGGGGGTACAGTAAATGAGCAGTTCTTC. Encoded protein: CASSPQGGTVNEQFF.

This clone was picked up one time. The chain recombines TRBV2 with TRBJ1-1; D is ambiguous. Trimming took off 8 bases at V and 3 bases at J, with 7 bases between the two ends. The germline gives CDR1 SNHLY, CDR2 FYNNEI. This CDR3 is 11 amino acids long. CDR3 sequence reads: CASGFDTEAFF. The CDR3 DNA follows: TGTGCCAGCGGGTTCGACACTGAAGCTTTCTTT.

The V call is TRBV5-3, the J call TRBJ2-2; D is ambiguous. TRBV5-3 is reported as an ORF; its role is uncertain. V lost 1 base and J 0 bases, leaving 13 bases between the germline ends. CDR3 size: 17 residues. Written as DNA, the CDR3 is TGTGCCAGAAGCTTGTCGGTTAAAGCGACGAACACCGGGGAGCTGTTTTTT. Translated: CARSLSVKATNTGELFF.

The CDR3 DNA reads TGCGCCAGCAGCCAGAGACAGGGGGCTGAAGCTTTCTTT. It is translated as CASSQRQGAEAFF. The V and J genes are TRBV5-1 and TRBJ1-1; TRBD1 aligns across 9 bases. Germline V gene lookup returns CDR1 SGHRS and CDR2 YFSETQ. The J segment lost 6 bases and the V segment lost 4 bases, leaving 4 bases of the junction unmatched. The CDR3 has 13 residues.

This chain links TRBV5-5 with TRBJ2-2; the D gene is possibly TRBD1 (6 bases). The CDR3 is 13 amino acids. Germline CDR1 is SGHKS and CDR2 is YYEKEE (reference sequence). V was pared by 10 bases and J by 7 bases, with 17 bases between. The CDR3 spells CAGGLGAIGELFF. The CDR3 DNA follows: TGTGCCGGCGGATTGGGGGCAATCGGGGAGCTGTTTTTT.

CDR3 nucleotide sequence: TGTGCCAGCAGCCAAGGGGCAGGAACAGCATACTACAATGAGCAGTTCTTC. Translating it yields CASSQGAGTAYYNEQFF. This chain links TRBV3-1 (or the pseudogene TRBV3-2) with TRBJ2-1; no firm D call. CDR3 length equals 17 residues. V lost 1 base, J lost 3 bases, and 16 bases lay in between. Germline CDR1 and CDR2: LGHDT and YNNKEL (reference sequence).

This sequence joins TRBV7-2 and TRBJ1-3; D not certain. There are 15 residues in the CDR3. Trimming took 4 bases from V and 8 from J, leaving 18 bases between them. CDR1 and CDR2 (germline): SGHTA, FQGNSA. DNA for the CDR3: TGTGCCAGCAGCTACGGGGTGCTGAGTCTGGACACCATATATTTT. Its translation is CASSYGVLSLDTIYF.

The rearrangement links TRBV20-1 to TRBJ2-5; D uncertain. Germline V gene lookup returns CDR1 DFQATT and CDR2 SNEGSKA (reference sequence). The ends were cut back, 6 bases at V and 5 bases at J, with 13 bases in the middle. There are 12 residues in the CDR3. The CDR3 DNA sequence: TGCAGTGCGAGTTCGGCTGTGGAGACCCAGTACTTC. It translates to CSASSAVETQYF.

CDR3 in amino acids: CASSRAGTYEQYF. The CDR3 bases are TGTGCCAGCTCACGGGCAGGGACCTACGAGCAGTACTTC. The chain recombines TRBV18 with TRBJ2-7; TRBD1 is a possible D gene (5 bases). V was trimmed by 4 bases and J by 2 bases, leaving 9 bases between them. The CDR3 consists of 13 residues. CDR1 and CDR2 from the germline V gene are KGHSH and LQKENI. The full variable domain, with the rest looked up from reference TRBV18 and TRBJ2-7, is NAGVMQNPRHLVRRRGQEARLRCSPMKGHSHVYWYRQLPEEGLKFMVYLQKENIIDESGMPKERFSAEFPKEGPSILRIQQVVRGDSAAYFCASSRAGTYEQYFGPGTRLTVT.

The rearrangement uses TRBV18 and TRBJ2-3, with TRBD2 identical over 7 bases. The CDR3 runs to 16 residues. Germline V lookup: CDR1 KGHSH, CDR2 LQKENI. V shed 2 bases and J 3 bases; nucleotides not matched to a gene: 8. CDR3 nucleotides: TGTGCCAGCTCACCATCTGCAGCGGGAAGGACAGATACGCAGTATTTT. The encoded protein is CASSPSAAGRTDTQYF.

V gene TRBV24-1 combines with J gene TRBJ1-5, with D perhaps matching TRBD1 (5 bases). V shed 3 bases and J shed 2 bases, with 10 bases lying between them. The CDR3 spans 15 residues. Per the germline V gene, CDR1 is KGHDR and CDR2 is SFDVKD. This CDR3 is CATSDPGQGNQPQHF. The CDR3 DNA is TGTGCCACCAGTGATCCGGGGCAAGGCAATCAGCCCCAGCATTTT.

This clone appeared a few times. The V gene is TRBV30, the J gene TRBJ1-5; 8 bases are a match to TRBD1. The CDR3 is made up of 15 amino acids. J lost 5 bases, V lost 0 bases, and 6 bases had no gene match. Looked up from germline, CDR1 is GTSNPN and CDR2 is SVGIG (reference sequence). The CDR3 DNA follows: TGTGCCTGGAGTGTAGATTCAGGGGGCCATCAGCCCCAGCATTTT. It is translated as CAWSVDSGGHQPQHF.